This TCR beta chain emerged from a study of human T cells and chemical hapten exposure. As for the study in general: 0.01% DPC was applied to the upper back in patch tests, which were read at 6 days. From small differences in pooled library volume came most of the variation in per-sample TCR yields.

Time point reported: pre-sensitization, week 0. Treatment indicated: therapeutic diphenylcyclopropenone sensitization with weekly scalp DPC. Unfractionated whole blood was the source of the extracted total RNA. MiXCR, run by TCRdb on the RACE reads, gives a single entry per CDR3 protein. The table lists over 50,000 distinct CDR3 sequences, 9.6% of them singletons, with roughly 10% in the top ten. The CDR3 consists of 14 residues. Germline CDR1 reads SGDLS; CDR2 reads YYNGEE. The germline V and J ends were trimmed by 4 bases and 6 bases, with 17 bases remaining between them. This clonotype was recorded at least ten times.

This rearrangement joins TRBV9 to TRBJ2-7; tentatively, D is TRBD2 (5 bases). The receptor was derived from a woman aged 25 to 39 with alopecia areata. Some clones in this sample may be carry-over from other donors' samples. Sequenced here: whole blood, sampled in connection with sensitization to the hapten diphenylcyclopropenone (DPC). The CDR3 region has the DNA TGTGCCAGCAGCCCACGAGCGGACGGAGGCGAGCAGTACTTC. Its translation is CASSPRADGGEQYF. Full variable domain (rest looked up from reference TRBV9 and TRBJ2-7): DSGVTQTPKHLITATGQRVTLRCSPRSGDLSVYWYQQSLDQGLQFLIQYYNGEERAKGNILERFSAQQFPDLHSELNLSSLELGDSALYFCASSPRADGGEQYFGPGTRLTVT.